The T cell receptor (beta chain) described here comes from a study of cytomegalovirus exposure and HLA in healthy donors. Findings and caveats of the study: In vitro data verified a few CMV-associated chains as specific for CMV antigens. A cluster of highly shared sequence variants was likely a sequencing artifact. In an earlier analysis, most TCR beta V segments were productive about 87% or about 30% of the time.

CDR1 and CDR2 from the germline V gene are MNHEY and SVGAGI. V was clipped by 5 bases and J by 2 bases, with 12 bases between them. This CDR3 contains 15 residues. Remarks on this clone: The target antigen is unknown.

Every donor was a healthy person donating bone marrow. 60 Vbeta and 13 Jbeta primers were used in PCR. Measured with immunoSEQ multiplex PCR; TCRdb has only the in-frame clones, and not every one. The sample lists about 160,000 clones, 65% to 80% seen once, with 2% to 2.5% in the top ten. The chain has TRBV6-5 and TRBJ2-2; perhaps TRBD1 as D (6 bases). The TCR was taken from a man aged 35 to 55 in good health and CMV-seronegative. The sequenced material came from PBMCs. CDR3 region: CASSPEGGNTGELFF. CDR3 DNA: TGTGCCAGCAGTCCCGAAGGGGGTAACACCGGGGAGCTGTTTTTT.